This entry lists 6 T cell receptor beta chains sequenced from one sample in a study of vaccination and CD4 T cells after COVID-19. Treatment indicated: roughly 10-day PBMC culture with coronavirus spike peptide pools or control peptides (ViraFEST assay). No antigen has been assigned to these receptors. The assay that was used to sequence DNA from cultured CD4+ T cells was the Oncomine TCR Beta short-read assay. Via MiXCR, TCRdb re-called the PCR reads, giving one row per CDR3 protein. Of tens of thousands of distinct CDR3 sequences in the sample, over 40% were seen once. What was sequenced was CD4+ T cells from blood, cultured in vitro. These receptors originate from a human donor who had recovered from COVID-19.

The chain couples TRBV2 to TRBJ1-3, with D unresolved. The V gene's germline CDR1 is SNHLY and CDR2 FYNNEI. V dropped 4 bases and J dropped 0 bases, with 7 bases sitting between them. CDR3 length: 14 residues. Written as DNA, the CDR3 is TGTGCCAGCAGTGTCGGGAGCTCTGGAAACACCATATATTTT. Translating gives CASSVGSSGNTIYF.

This clonotype was detected a few times. The CDR3 is CASSGQGSSPLHF. CDR3 nucleotides: TGCGCCAGCAGTGGACAGGGCAGTTCACCCCTCCACTTT. The V and J genes are TRBV10-1 and TRBJ1-6; the match to TRBD1 covers 7 bases. V was clipped by 4 bases and J by 9 bases; unmatched bases: 3. This CDR3 is 13 amino acids long. Germline CDR1 reads WNHNN; CDR2 reads SYGVQD (reference sequence).

The chain is built from TRBV19 and TRBJ1-1; D is undetermined. The CDR3 totals 14 residues. V gave up 2 bases and J gave up 3 bases, with 10 bases separating them. Germline CDR1 reads LNHDA; CDR2 reads SQIVND (reference sequence). The CDR3 DNA follows: TGTGCCAGTAGTATACGGGCACGGGACACTGAAGCTTTCTTT. Protein sequence: CASSIRARDTEAFF.

The chain joins TRBV28 to TRBJ1-4; a weak D match, TRBD1 (5 bases). This CDR3 has 16 amino acids. CDR1 and CDR2 (germline): MDHEN, SYDVKM. Between the trimmed V and J ends, which lost 6 bases and 0 bases, there was a span of 14 bases. CDR3 DNA: TGTGCCAGCAGCCCCCTAGGGGCCTCAACTAATGAAAAACTGTTTTTT. Amino acid sequence: CASSPLGASTNEKLFF.

This clonotype was seen more than once but under ten times. The chain carries TRBV6-2 or TRBV6-3 and TRBJ1-2, with D tentatively TRBD1 (5 bases). Germline lookup yields CDR1 MNHEY and CDR2 SVGEGT. CDR3 length: 14 amino acids. The V end was cut by 5 bases, the J end by 10 bases, with 20 bases between. DNA of the CDR3: TGTGCCAGCAGTGACTTCTCCGGGGCTATGGACTACACCTTC. Protein product: CASSDFSGAMDYTF.

V usage is TRBV10-3 and J usage is TRBJ1-2; D uncertain. The germline CDR1 and CDR2 sequences are ENHRY and SYGVKD. Deletions cut 3 bases from V and 0 bases from J, with 11 bases between. CDR3 length equals 15 residues. The CDR3 loop reads CAISDSPGTNYGYTF. In DNA form, the CDR3 reads TGTGCCATCAGTGATTCCCCAGGAACTAACTATGGCTACACCTTC.